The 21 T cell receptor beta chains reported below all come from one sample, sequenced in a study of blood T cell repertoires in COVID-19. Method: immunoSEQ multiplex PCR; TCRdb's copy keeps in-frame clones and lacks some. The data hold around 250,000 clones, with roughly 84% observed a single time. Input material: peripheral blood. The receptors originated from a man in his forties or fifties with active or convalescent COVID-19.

The CDR3 protein is CASRVPGSGETQYF. The CDR3 bases are TGTGCCAGCAGAGTTCCGGGTTCAGGGGAGACCCAGTACTTC. The chain uses TRBV3-1 (or the pseudogene TRBV3-2) and TRBJ2-5, with a tentative D call TRBD1 (5 bases). Germline assignment: CDR1 LGHDT and CDR2 YNNKEL (reference sequence). The CDR3 runs to 14 residues. Trimming left V 6 bases short and J 5 bases short, with 16 bases between.

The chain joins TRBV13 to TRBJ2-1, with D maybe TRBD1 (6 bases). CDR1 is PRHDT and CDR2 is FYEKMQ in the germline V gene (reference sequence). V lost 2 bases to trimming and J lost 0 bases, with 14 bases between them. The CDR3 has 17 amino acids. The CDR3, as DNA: TGTGCCAGCAGCTTAAGCAGGGGACCGAGCTCCTACAATGAGCAGTTCTTC. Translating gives CASSLSRGPSSYNEQFF. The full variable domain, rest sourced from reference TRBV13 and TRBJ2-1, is AAGVIQSPRHLIKEKRETATLKCYPIPRHDTVYWYQQGPGQDPQFLISFYEKMQSDKGSIPDRFSAQQFSDYHSELNMSSLELGDSALYFCASSLSRGPSSYNEQFFGPGTRLTVL.

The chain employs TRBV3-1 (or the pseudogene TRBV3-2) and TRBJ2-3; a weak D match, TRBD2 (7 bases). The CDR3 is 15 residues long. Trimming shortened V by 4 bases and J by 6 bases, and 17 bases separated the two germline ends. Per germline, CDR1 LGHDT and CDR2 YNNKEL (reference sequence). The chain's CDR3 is CASSPRGGAWDTQYF. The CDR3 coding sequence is TGTGCCAGCAGCCCAAGGGGGGGGGCCTGGGATACGCAGTATTTT.

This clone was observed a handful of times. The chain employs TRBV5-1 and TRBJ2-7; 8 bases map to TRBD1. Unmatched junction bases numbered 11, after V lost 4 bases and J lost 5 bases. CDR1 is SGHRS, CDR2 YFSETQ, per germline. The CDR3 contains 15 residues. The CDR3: CASSAGTGVSHEQYF. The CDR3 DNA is TGCGCCAGCAGCGCCGGGACAGGAGTCTCGCACGAGCAGTACTTC.

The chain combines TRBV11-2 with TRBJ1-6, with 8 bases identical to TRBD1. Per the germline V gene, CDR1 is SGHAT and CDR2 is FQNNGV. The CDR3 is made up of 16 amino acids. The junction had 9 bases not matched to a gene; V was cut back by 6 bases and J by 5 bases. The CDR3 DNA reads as TGTGCCAGCAGATCAACCCAGGGGGCGGATAATTCACCCCTCCACTTT. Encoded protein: CASRSTQGADNSPLHF.

This CDR3 reads CASSATSGGYEQYF. The DNA of the CDR3 is TGTGCCAGCAGCGCTACTAGCGGGGGCTACGAGCAGTACTTC. J is TRBJ2-7 and V is TRBV2, with 11 bases matching TRBD2. Germline V gene lookup returns CDR1 SNHLY and CDR2 FYNNEI. V shed 6 bases and J 3 bases; nucleotides not matched to a gene: 4. The CDR3 covers 14 residues.

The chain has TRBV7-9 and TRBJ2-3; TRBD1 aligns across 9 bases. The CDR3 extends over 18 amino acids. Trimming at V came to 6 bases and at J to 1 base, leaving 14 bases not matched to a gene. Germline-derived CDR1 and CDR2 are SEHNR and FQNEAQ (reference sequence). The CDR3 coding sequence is TGTGCCAGCAGTTTGGACAGGGGCGCTCCCTCTGGCACAGATACGCAGTATTTT. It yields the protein CASSLDRGAPSGTDTQYF.

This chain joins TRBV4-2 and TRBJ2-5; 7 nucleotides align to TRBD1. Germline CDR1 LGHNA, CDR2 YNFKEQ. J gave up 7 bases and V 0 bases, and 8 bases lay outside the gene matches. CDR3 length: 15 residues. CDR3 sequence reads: CASSQDLQGRGTQYF. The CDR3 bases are TGTGCCAGCAGCCAAGATTTACAGGGGAGAGGGACCCAGTACTTC.

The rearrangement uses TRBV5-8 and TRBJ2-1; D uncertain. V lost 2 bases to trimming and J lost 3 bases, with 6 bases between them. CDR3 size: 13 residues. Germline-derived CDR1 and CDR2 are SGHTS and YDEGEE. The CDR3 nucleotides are TGTGCCAGCAGCTTCGGCGGCTACAATGAGCAGTTCTTC. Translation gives CASSFGGYNEQFF.

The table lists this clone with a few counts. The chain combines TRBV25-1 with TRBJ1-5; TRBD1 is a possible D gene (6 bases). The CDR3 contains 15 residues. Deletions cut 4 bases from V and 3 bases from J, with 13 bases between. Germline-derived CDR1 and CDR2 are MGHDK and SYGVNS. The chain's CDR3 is CASSGGGRPNQPQHF. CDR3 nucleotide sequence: TGTGCCAGCAGTGGCGGGGGCCGCCCCAATCAGCCCCAGCATTTT.

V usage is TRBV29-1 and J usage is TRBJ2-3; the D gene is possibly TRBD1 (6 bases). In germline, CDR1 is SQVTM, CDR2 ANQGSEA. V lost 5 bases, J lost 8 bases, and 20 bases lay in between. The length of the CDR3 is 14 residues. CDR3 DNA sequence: TGCAGCGTTTCCGGGACAATGGTAGGAGGTACGCAGTATTTT. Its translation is CSVSGTMVGGTQYF.

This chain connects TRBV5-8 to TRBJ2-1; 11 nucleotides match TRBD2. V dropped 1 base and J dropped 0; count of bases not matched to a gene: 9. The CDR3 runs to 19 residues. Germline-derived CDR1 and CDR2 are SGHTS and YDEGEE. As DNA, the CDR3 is TGTGCCAGCAGCTTGTTCCTAGCGGGGGGTCTAAGCTCCTACAATGAGCAGTTCTTC. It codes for CASSLFLAGGLSSYNEQFF.

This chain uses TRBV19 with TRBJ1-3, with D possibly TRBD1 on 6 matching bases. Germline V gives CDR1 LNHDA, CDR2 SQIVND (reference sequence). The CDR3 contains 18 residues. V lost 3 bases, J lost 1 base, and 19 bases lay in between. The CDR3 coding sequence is TGTGCCAGTAGTATGATTGTAGGACAGCTCTTGTCTGGAAACACCATATATTTT. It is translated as CASSMIVGQLLSGNTIYF.

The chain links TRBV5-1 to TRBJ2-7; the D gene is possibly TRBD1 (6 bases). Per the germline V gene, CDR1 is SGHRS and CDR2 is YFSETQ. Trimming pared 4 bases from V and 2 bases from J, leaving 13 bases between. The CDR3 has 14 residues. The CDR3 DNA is TGCGCCAGCAGCCTACAGGGTCTTACCTACGAGCAGTACTTC. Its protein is CASSLQGLTYEQYF.

CDR3 protein: CASSKGGAAQETQYF. The CDR3 nucleotides read TGTGCCAGCAGCAAAGGGGGGGCAGCACAAGAGACCCAGTACTTC. The chain links TRBV7-6 to TRBJ2-5; D might be TRBD2 (7 bases). The CDR3 runs to 15 residues. The germline V gene encodes CDR1 SGHVS and CDR2 FNYEAQ. Trimming pared 5 bases from V and 2 bases from J, leaving 15 bases between.

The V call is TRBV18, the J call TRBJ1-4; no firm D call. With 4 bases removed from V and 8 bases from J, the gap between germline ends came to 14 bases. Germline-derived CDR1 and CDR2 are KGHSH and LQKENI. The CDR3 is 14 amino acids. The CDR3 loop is CASSLYPTWEKLFF. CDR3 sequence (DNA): TGTGCCAGCTCACTTTATCCAACATGGGAAAAACTGTTTTTT.

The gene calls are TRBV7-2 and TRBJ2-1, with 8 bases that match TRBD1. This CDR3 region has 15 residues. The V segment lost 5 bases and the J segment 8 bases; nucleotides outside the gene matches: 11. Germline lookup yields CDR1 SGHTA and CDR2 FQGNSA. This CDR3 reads CASSPDRTGMDEQFF. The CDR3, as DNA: TGTGCCAGCAGCCCCGATCGGACAGGGATGGATGAGCAGTTCTTC.

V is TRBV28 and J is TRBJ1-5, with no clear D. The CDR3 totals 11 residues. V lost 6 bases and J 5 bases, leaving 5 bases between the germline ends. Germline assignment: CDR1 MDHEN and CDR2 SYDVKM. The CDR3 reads CASSQYQPQHF. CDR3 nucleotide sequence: TGTGCCAGCAGCCAGTATCAGCCCCAGCATTTT. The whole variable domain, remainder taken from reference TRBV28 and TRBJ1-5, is DVKVTQSSRYLVKRTGEKVFLECVQDMDHENMFWYRQDPGLGLRLIYFSYDVKMKEKGDIPEGYSVSREKKERFSLILESASTNQTSMYLCASSQYQPQHFGDGTRLSIL.

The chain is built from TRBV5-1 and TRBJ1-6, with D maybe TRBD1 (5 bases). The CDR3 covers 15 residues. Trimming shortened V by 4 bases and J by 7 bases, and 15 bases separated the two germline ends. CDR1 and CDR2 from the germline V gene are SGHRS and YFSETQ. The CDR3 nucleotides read TGCGCCAGCAGCCCTAGGTCAGGGAGGAATTCACCCCTCCACTTT. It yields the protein CASSPRSGRNSPLHF. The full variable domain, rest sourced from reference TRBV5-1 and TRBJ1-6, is KAGVTQTPRYLIKTRGQQVTLSCSPISGHRSVSWYQQTPGQGLQFLFEYFSETQRNKGNFPGRFSGRQFSNSRSEMNVSTLELGDSALYLCASSPRSGRNSPLHFGNGTRLTVT.

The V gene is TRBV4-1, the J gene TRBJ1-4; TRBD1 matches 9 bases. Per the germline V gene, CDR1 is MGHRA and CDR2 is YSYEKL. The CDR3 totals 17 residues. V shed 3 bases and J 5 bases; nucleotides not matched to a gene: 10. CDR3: CASSQYYPGQGNEKLFF. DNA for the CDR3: TGCGCCAGCAGCCAGTACTACCCGGGACAGGGAAATGAAAAACTGTTTTTT.

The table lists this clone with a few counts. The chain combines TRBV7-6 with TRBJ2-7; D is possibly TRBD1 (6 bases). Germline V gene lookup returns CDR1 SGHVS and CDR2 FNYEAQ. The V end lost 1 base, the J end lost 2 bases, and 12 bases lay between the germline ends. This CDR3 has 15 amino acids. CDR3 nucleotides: TGTGCCAGCAGCTTAGAGGTCGCAGGGGCCTACGAGCAGTACTTC. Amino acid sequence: CASSLEVAGAYEQYF. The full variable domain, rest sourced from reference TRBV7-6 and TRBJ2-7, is GAGVSQSPRYKVTKRGQDVALRCDPISGHVSLYWYRQALGQGPEFLTYFNYEAQQDKSGLPNDRFSAERPEGSISTLTIQRTEQRDSAMYRCASSLEVAGAYEQYFGPGTRLTVT.